The subject of this entry is one T cell receptor (beta chain). Its antigen is still unknown. The sample is drawn from a study of cytomegalovirus exposure and HLA in healthy donors. Primers: 60 Vbeta forward and 13 Jbeta reverse. TCRdb's copy holds only in-frame clones and misses some; the assay was immunoSEQ multiplex PCR. The table records about 180,000 clones, around 75% of them present only once. Study-wide points: According to reports, the classifier identified cytomegalovirus status with high specificity and sensitivity. The authors later found most CMV-associated TCR beta chains appeared HLA-restricted.

The CDR3 consists of 13 residues. V was shortened by 7 bases and J by 6 bases, with 13 bases between the two germline ends. The germline CDR1 and CDR2 sequences are MNHEY and SVGAGI. The TCR originated in a male donor in good health and CMV-seronegative. The sample consisted of PBMCs. This chain joins TRBV6-5 and TRBJ1-5; possible D gene TRBD1, 6 bases. This CDR3 reads CASTDPRGQPQHF. CDR3 nucleotides: TGTGCCAGCACCGACCCCAGGGGTCAGCCCCAGCATTTT.